This record concerns one T cell receptor beta chain sequence. What it binds is unknown. This entry belongs to a study of T cell responses to AZD1222 COVID-19 vaccine. Study findings and constraints: Repertoires were collected only later (after the peak T cell response had occurred). Donors were largely white British and mainly female; clonal diversity was possibly underestimated.

Repertoires were generated with immunoSEQ multiplex PCR, while TCRdb's copy carries only in-frame clones and drops some. The data contain roughly 150,000 clones, about 90% of them seen just once; the ten biggest clones take up 3% to 4.5%. The CDR3 consists of 13 residues. This clonotype was obtained from an adult in good health. The V call is TRBV21-1, the J call TRBJ1-5; the listed D gene, TRBD1, was not tested against the DNA. TRBV21-1 is assigned pseudogene status. Sequencing was performed on peripheral blood, taken on day 0 of AZD1222 vaccination. CDR3 in DNA: TGTGCCAGCAGCAAAGGGGGGCGACAGCCCCAGCATTTT. Translation: CASSKGGRQPQHF.